Listed here are 24 T cell receptor beta chains from one sample, sequenced in a study of cytomegalovirus exposure and HLA in healthy donors. Primers: 60 Vbeta forward and 13 Jbeta reverse. Produced via immunoSEQ multiplex PCR; TCRdb's table is partial and in-frame only. The repertoire holds over 150,000 clones, with 77% as singletons. Sequences were obtained from PBMCs. These TCRs come from a woman aged 40 to 49 in good health and CMV-seropositive.

V is TRBV11-3 and J is TRBJ2-5; 10 bases are shared with TRBD2. Germline V gene lookup returns CDR1 SGHNT and CDR2 YENEEA. With V trimmed by 8 bases and J by 5 bases, 8 bases remained unmatched. The CDR3 spans 14 residues. Here the CDR3 reads CASGSGGEMETQYF. Written as DNA, the CDR3 is TGTGCCAGCGGGAGCGGGGGGGAAATGGAGACCCAGTACTTC. Looking up the rest from reference TRBV11-3 and TRBJ2-5 gives the full variable domain: EAGVVQSPRYKIIEKKQPVAFWCNPISGHNTLYWYLQNLGQGPELLIRYENEEAVDDSQLPKDRFSAERLKGVDSTLKIQPAELGDSAVYLCASGSGGEMETQYFGPGTRLLVL.

This clone was seen only once. This chain joins TRBV6-5 and TRBJ2-7, with D uncertain. V was clipped by 6 bases and J by 0 bases, with 6 bases between them. CDR1 is MNHEY and CDR2 is SVGAGI in the germline V gene. The CDR3 extends over 12 amino acids. The CDR3 loop is CASRSYSYEQYF. CDR3 sequence (DNA): TGTGCCAGCAGGAGTTACTCCTACGAGCAGTACTTC.

The rearrangement links TRBV7-9 to TRBJ2-2, with D perhaps given as TRBD1 or TRBD2 (5 bases each). V lost 5 bases, J lost 1 base, and 11 bases lay in between. CDR1 is SEHNR, CDR2 FQNEAQ, per germline (reference sequence). CDR3 length equals 15 residues. CDR3 coding DNA: TGTGCCAGCAGCCTAGGAGGACAGAACACCGGGGAGCTGTTTTTT. This sequence encodes CASSLGGQNTGELFF.

The rearrangement joins TRBV19 to TRBJ1-1, with D maybe TRBD1 (5 bases). V was pared by 10 bases and J by 5 bases, with 17 bases between. Germline V lookup: CDR1 LNHDA, CDR2 SQIVND (reference sequence). The CDR3 extends over 13 amino acids. CDR3 DNA: TGTGCCACTTCATGGGGGGTACCTACTGAAGCTTTCTTT. It translates to CATSWGVPTEAFF.

The V gene is TRBV4-2, the J gene TRBJ2-5; TRBD2 is a possible D gene (6 bases). Germline V lookup: CDR1 LGHNA, CDR2 YNFKEQ. Deletions cut 3 bases from V and 2 bases from J, with 19 bases between. This CDR3 comprises 17 residues. The CDR3 bases are TGTGCCAGCAGCCAGAGAGGAACCCATAGCGGACAAGAGACCCAGTACTTC. Protein: CASSQRGTHSGQETQYF.

The rearrangement uses TRBV12-1 and TRBJ1-5; the DNA was not compared with TRBD1, the D call given in the table. TRBV12-1 is flagged as a pseudogene. The CDR3 runs to 16 residues. CDR3 loop: CASSHTTGTENQPQHF. The CDR3 DNA is TGTGCCAGCAGCCATACGACCGGGACAGAGAATCAGCCCCAGCATTTT.

The chain recombines TRBV28 with TRBJ1-5; TRBD1 is a possible D gene (5 bases). The CDR3 extends over 15 amino acids. Germline V gene data show CDR1 as MDHEN and CDR2 as SYDVKM. V lost 10 bases, J lost 11 bases, and 27 bases lay in between. In DNA, the CDR3 is TGTGCCACCAACCCGACAGAATTAGGGCCCGTGTCCCAGCATTTT. This sequence encodes CATNPTELGPVSQHF.

This chain uses TRBV9 with TRBJ2-2; 10 positions match TRBD2. The CDR3 spans 15 residues. After removal of 4 bases from V and 1 base from J, the junction contained 1 base not matched to a gene. Germline V lookup: CDR1 SGDLS, CDR2 YYNGEE. DNA for the CDR3: TGTGCCAGCAGCCCTAGCGGGAGGAACACCGGGGAGCTGTTTTTT. This sequence encodes CASSPSGRNTGELFF.

This clone appeared a single time. The V call is TRBV7-2, the J call TRBJ1-5; TRBD1 matches 8 bases. This CDR3 is 15 amino acids long. J was trimmed by 1 base and V by 5 bases; bases with no gene match: 4. The germline V gene encodes CDR1 SGHTA and CDR2 FQGNSA. CDR3 sequence reads: CASSPRTGSNQPQHF. The CDR3 nucleotides are TGTGCCAGCAGCCCTCGGACAGGGAGCAATCAGCCCCAGCATTTT.

V is TRBV10-3 and J is TRBJ1-1; 10 bases map to TRBD1. CDR1 and CDR2 (germline): ENHRY, SYGVKD. The CDR3 extends over 12 amino acids. With 8 bases clipped from V and 5 bases from J, the junction kept 2 bases outside the gene matches. The chain's CDR3 is CAILGQGTEAFF. The CDR3 DNA reads as TGTGCCATCTTGGGACAGGGGACTGAAGCTTTCTTT.

The chain couples TRBV5-5 to TRBJ2-3, with a tentative D call TRBD2 (6 bases). Germline CDR1 is SGHKS and CDR2 is YYEKEE (reference sequence). Trimming shortened V by 4 bases and J by 0 bases, and 15 bases separated the two germline ends. This CDR3 contains 16 residues. The CDR3 sequence is CASSQSVSGSTDTQYF. The CDR3, as DNA: TGTGCCAGCAGCCAATCTGTTAGCGGAAGCACAGATACGCAGTATTTT.

V is TRBV7-9 and J is TRBJ2-5, with TRBD2 matching over 10 bases. Germline V gene data show CDR1 as SEHNR and CDR2 as FQNEAQ (reference sequence). The CDR3 spans 17 residues. The junction had 13 bases not matched to a gene; V was cut back by 4 bases and J by 5 bases. CDR3 loop: CASSSPQRGGLSETQYF. The CDR3 DNA sequence: TGTGCCAGCAGCTCGCCCCAGCGGGGGGGCCTCTCTGAGACCCAGTACTTC.

V is TRBV28 and J is TRBJ2-7; D unclear. Germline V lookup: CDR1 MDHEN, CDR2 SYDVKM. Deletions cut 6 bases from V and 0 bases from J, with 9 bases between. The length of the CDR3 is 13 residues. The CDR3 sequence: CASSPINSYEQYF. The CDR3 bases are TGTGCCAGCAGCCCTATAAACTCCTACGAGCAGTACTTC.

This rearrangement joins TRBV4-3 to TRBJ1-2; TRBD1 agrees at 8 bases. Germline-derived CDR1 and CDR2 are LGHNA and YSLEER. The CDR3 sequence is 15 residues long. V lost 1 base to trimming and J lost 4 bases; unmatched junction nucleotides: 5. CDR3 bases: TGCGCCAGCAGCCAAGCCCCAGGGGGCCGCTATGGCTACACCTTC. This encodes CASSQAPGGRYGYTF.

The V and J genes are TRBV30 and TRBJ2-1; D remains unclear. Germline CDR1 and CDR2: GTSNPN and SVGIG (reference sequence). The CDR3 is 15 residues long. V lost 4 bases and J lost 0, with 13 bases in between. CDR3 sequence reads: CAWTRPASSYNEQFF. The DNA for the CDR3 is TGTGCCTGGACCAGGCCGGCCAGCTCCTACAATGAGCAGTTCTTC. The variable domain in full, with the rest retrieved from reference TRBV30 and TRBJ2-1, is SQTIHQWPATLVQPVGSPLSLECTVEGTSNPNLYWYRQAAGRGLQLLFYSVGIGQISSEVPQNLSASRPQDRQFILSSKKLLLSDSGFYLCAWTRPASSYNEQFFGPGTRLTVL.

The chain combines TRBV19 with TRBJ1-2; 9 nucleotides match TRBD1. The CDR3 spans 17 residues. V lost 5 bases to trimming and J lost 3 bases; unmatched junction nucleotides: 13. Germline CDR1 LNHDA, CDR2 SQIVND (reference sequence). This chain's CDR3 is CASSSGLRDRADYGYTF. In DNA form, the CDR3 reads TGTGCCAGTAGTTCGGGACTCCGGGACAGGGCGGACTATGGCTACACCTTC.

The V and J genes are TRBV7-9 and TRBJ2-2; 9 bases are shared with TRBD1. Germline trimming cut 6 bases from V and 4 bases from J; bases unmatched to any gene: 9. The V gene's germline CDR1 is SEHNR and CDR2 FQNEAQ (reference sequence). The CDR3 sequence is 16 residues long. CDR3 bases: TGTGCCAGCAGACGAGACCGGGACAGGGTCACCGGGGAGCTGTTTTTT. Encoded protein: CASRRDRDRVTGELFF.

The gene calls are TRBV6-1 and TRBJ2-3; 7 bases agree with TRBD1. The CDR3 runs to 14 residues. J lost 4 bases, V lost 4 bases, and 5 bases had no gene match. Germline CDR1 reads MNHNS; CDR2 reads SASEGT. The CDR3: CASSVGGFSDTQYF. DNA of the CDR3: TGTGCCAGCAGTGTAGGGGGCTTCTCAGATACGCAGTATTTT.

V usage is TRBV27 and J usage is TRBJ2-1, with unresolved D. V lost 3 bases and J lost 6, with 12 bases in between. Looked up from germline, CDR1 is MNHEY and CDR2 is SMNVEV (reference sequence). CDR3 length equals 14 residues. The CDR3 sequence: CASSFFASGNEQFF. In DNA form, the CDR3 reads TGTGCCAGCAGTTTTTTCGCGTCTGGCAATGAGCAGTTCTTC.

The chain combines TRBV5-6 with TRBJ2-1; 9 bases are a match to TRBD1. V was pared by 4 bases and J by 7 bases, with 9 bases of the junction left unmatched. The length of the CDR3 is 15 residues. The germline gives CDR1 SGHDT, CDR2 YYEEEE. DNA of the CDR3: TGTGCCAGCAGCCCCGGGACAGGGCTCCTGAATGAGCAGTTCTTC. This sequence encodes CASSPGTGLLNEQFF.

The J gene is TRBJ1-5, the V gene TRBV19; a possible D gene is TRBD1 (5 bases). In germline, CDR1 is LNHDA, CDR2 SQIVND (reference sequence). The CDR3 extends over 13 amino acids. V lost 5 bases and J lost 2, with 7 bases in between. The CDR3 region is CASSPGGNQPQHF. CDR3 nucleotide sequence: TGTGCCAGTAGTCCGGGGGGCAATCAGCCCCAGCATTTT.

The chain recombines TRBV5-1 with TRBJ1-6; unclear D gene. V lost 0 bases and J 3 bases, leaving 10 bases between the germline ends. Looked up from germline, CDR1 is SGHRS and CDR2 is YFSETQ. This CDR3 region has 16 residues. In DNA form, the CDR3 reads TGCGCCAGCAGCTTGGACAGATACGACTATAATTCACCCCTCCACTTT. This encodes CASSLDRYDYNSPLHF.

This sequence joins TRBV28 and TRBJ1-6; D perhaps matches TRBD1 (6 bases). This CDR3 has 15 amino acids. Trimming took off 6 bases at V and 7 bases at J, with 16 bases between the two ends. Germline V gene data show CDR1 as MDHEN and CDR2 as SYDVKM. CDR3 in amino acids: CASRGDTGTNSPLHF. DNA of the CDR3: TGTGCCAGCAGGGGGGACACGGGCACCAATTCACCCCTCCACTTT.

V usage is TRBV13 and J usage is TRBJ2-7; 9 positions agree with TRBD1. V dropped 5 bases and J dropped 1; count of bases not matched to a gene: 3. The CDR3 is made up of 14 amino acids. Germline CDR1 PRHDT, CDR2 FYEKMQ (reference sequence). The CDR3 nucleotides are TGTGCCAGCAGCGACAGGGGGAGGTCCTACGAGCAGTACTTC. It codes for CASSDRGRSYEQYF.